This TCR beta chain was sequenced during a study of blood T cell repertoires in COVID-19. Study-level information: The origin of the acute and convalescent COVID-19 samples was the United States, Italy and Spain.

Ages ranged from 18 to 89 years, with residence in about 24 US areas. In the original processing: Estimation of nucleated cell counts relied on the amplification of reference gene primers. TCRdb keeps only in-frame clones here, not all; method: immunoSEQ multiplex PCR. That table supplies the V and J calls and clone size; D and trimming were determined from the DNA. The table lists around 380,000 clones, around 87% of them singletons. The sequenced sample consisted of PBMCs or T cells enriched from blood (not recorded which). The TCR comes from a young man who had recovered from COVID-19.

CDR3 region: CASSGPAEKLFF. The CDR3, as DNA: TGTGCCAGTAGTGGGCCGGCGGAAAAACTGTTTTTT. The V gene is TRBV19, the J gene TRBJ1-4; D is undetermined. Trimming took 5 bases from V and 8 from J, leaving 9 bases between them. CDR3 length: 12 amino acids. Germline-derived CDR1 and CDR2 are LNHDA and SQIVND (reference sequence).